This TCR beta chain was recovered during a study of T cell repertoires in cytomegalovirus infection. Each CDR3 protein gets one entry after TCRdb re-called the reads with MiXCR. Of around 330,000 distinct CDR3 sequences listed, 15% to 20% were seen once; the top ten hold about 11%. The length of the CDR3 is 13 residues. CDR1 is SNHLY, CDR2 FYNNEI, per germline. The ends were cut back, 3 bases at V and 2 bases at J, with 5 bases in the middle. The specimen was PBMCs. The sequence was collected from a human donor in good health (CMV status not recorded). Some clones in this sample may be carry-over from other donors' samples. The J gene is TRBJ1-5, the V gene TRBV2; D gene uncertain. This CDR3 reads CASSDYGNQPQHF. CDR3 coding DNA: TGTGCCAGCAGTGACTACGGCAATCAGCCCCAGCATTTT.